Judged by frequency, the clone carrying this TCR beta chain is medium-sized. Its antigen remains unknown. The study made its TRB cDNA libraries by 5' RACE, adding UMI labels. Reanalyzing the 5' RACE reads, TCRdb keeps one entry per CDR3 protein, without DNA. This repertoire includes 6,500 to 8,500 distinct CDR3 sequences. The data were obtained in a study of CXCR3-negative and CXCR3-positive naive CD8 T cells. Study overall: Summed over all libraries, TRB reads came to approximately 140 million, with about 1.5 +/- 0.3 million per library.

The CDR3 runs 21 residues. Germline V lookup: CDR1 LNHDA, CDR2 SQIVND (reference sequence). Study-wide results and caveats: Once cells were cryopreserved, CXCR3 expression went down partly, and most assays used fresh PBMCs. Diversity in memory CD8+ cells fell much lower than the comparably high levels seen in both naive subsets.

All CD8+ T cell subsets were sorted in triplicate at roughly 280,000 cells each. This receptor was obtained from a human donor in good health. Some clones in this sample may be carry-over from other donors' samples. Sample: naive CXCR3- CD8+ T cells from blood. As to subset: CD45RO-CCR7+CD27+CD95- naive CD8+ T cells lacking CXCR3 (TNR3-). This chain links TRBV19 with TRBJ2-1; TCRdb's assignment of TRBD2 cannot be checked, as there is no DNA. CDR3 protein: CASSTPPGLAGVQMSYNEQFF. Together with reference TRBV19 and TRBJ2-1, the CDR3 gives the full variable domain: DGGITQSPKYLFRKEGQNVTLSCEQNLNHDAMYWYRQDPGQGLRLIYYSQIVNDFQKGDIAEGYSVSREKKESFPLTVTSAQKNPTAFYLCASSTPPGLAGVQMSYNEQFFGPGTRLTVL.